The clone carrying this T cell receptor (beta chain) has a single count. CD8 cells classed as naive were CD45RO-negative and positively selected for CCR7, excluding terminally differentiated effector memory CD45RA+ cells. Sequenced by immunoSEQ multiplex PCR; TCRdb stores in-frame clones only, minus some. The table includes 1.5 million to 2.5 million clones, 85% to 95% detected once. These data originate in a study of shared clonotypes between healthy human individuals. The germline V gene encodes CDR1 MNHEY and CDR2 SMNVEV (reference sequence). V lost 1 base and J lost 0, with 3 bases in between. The CDR3 covers 14 residues.

The chain employs TRBV27 and TRBJ2-2; no definite D call. The sample comprised naive CD8+ T cells sorted from blood. The sequence came from a man between 18 and 29 years old in good health. CDR3 DNA sequence: TGTGCCAGCAGTTTATGGTCGAACACCGGGGAGCTGTTTTTT. Translation gives CASSLWSNTGELFF.